This T cell receptor beta chain was sequenced during a study of cytomegalovirus exposure and HLA in healthy donors. Study-wide points: The study found most TCR sequences rare, yet found some public TCRs in many donors.

Researchers ran the PCR with 60 Vbeta and 13 Jbeta primers. Produced via immunoSEQ multiplex PCR; TCRdb's table is partial and in-frame only. Of about 150,000 clones listed, 88% were seen once; the top ten hold 0.45% to 0.6%. The CDR3 sequence is 14 residues long. Trimming took 4 bases from V and 6 from J; bases not matched to a gene: 8. Germline-derived CDR1 and CDR2 are MNHEY and SVGAGI. Regarding this clone: Antigen specificity is unknown.

The chain links TRBV6-5 to TRBJ2-7; TRBD1 matches at 8 bases. The clonotype originates from a middle-aged woman in good health and CMV-seronegative. The specimen was PBMCs. The DNA of the CDR3 is TGTGCCAGCAGTTCGGCACAGGGGGAAGGCGAGCAGTACTTC. Protein product: CASSSAQGEGEQYF.